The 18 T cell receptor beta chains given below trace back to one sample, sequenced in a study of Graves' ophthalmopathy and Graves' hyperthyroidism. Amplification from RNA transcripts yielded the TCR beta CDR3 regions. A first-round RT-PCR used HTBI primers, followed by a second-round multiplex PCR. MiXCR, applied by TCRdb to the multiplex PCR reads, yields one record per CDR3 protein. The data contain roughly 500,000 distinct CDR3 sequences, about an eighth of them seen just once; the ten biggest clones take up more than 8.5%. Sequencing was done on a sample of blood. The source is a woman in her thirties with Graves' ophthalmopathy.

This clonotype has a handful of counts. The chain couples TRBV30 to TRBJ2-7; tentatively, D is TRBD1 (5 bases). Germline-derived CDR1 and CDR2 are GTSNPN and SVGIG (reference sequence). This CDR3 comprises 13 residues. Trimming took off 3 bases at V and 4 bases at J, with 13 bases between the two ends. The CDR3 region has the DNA TGTGCCTGGAGGGGCAGGGTTGGGTACGAGCAGTACTTC. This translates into CAWRGRVGYEQYF.

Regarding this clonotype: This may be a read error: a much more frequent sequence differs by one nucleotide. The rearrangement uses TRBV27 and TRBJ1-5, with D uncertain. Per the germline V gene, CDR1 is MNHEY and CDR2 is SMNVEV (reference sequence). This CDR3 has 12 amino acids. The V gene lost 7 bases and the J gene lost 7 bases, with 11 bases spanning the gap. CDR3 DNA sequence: TGTGCCAGCACTGTACATGGGCAGCCCCAGCATTTT. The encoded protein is CASTVHGQPQHF.

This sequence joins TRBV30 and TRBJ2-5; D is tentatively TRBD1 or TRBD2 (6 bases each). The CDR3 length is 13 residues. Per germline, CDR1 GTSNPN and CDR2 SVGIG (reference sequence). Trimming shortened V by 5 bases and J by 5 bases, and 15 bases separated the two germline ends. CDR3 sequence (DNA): TGTGCCTGGTGGGGGGCCAATAGGGAGACCCAGTACTTC. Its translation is CAWWGANRETQYF.

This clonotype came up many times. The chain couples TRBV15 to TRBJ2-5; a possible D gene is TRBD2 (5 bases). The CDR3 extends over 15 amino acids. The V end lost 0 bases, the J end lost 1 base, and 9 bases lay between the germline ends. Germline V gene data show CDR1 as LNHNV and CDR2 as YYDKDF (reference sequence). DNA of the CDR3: TGTGCCACCAGCAGAGATGCGGGTCCCCAAGAGACCCAGTACTTC. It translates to CATSRDAGPQETQYF.

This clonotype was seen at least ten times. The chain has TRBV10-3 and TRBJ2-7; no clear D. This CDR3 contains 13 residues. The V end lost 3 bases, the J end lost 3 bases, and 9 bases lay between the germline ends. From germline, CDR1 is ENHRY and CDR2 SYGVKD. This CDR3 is CAISEGQSYEQYF. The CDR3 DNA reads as TGTGCCATCAGTGAAGGGCAGAGCTACGAGCAGTACTTC.

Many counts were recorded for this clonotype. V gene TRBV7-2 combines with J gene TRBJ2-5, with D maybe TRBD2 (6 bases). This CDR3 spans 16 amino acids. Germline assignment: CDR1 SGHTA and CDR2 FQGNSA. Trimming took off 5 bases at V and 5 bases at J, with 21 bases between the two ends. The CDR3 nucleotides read TGTGCCAGCAGCCCTCGGGGGAAAAGAGGGATGGAGACCCAGTACTTC. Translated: CASSPRGKRGMETQYF.

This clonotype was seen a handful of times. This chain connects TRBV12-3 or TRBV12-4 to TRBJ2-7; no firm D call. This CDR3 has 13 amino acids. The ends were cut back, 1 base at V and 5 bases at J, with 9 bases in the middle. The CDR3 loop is CASSLGRTHEQYF. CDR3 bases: TGTGCCAGCAGTTTAGGAAGGACCCACGAGCAGTACTTC.

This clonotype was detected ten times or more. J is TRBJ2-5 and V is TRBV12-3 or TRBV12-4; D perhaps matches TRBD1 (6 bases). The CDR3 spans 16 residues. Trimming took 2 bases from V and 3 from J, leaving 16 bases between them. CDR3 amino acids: CASSLWADRKKETQYF. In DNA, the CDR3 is TGTGCCAGCAGTTTATGGGCAGACAGGAAGAAAGAGACCCAGTACTTC.

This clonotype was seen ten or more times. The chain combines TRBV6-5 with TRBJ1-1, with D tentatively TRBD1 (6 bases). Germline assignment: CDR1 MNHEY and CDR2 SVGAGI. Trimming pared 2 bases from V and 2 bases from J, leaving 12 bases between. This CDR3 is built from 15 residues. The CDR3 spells CASSYNPGANTEAFF. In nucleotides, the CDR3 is TGTGCCAGCAGTTACAACCCAGGGGCCAACACTGAAGCTTTCTTT.

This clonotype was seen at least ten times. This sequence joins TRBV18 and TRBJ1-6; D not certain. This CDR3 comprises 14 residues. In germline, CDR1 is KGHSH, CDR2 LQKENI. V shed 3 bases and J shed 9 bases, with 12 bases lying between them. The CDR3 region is CASSPRAGGSPLHF. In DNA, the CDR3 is TGTGCCAGCTCACCCAGAGCAGGAGGTTCACCCCTCCACTTT.

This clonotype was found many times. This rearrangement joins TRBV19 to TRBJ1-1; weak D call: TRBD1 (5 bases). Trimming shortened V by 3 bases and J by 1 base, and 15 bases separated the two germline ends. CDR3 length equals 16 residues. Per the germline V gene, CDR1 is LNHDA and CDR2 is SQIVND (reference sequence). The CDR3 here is CASSIPLTDRNTEAFF. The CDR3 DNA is TGTGCCAGTAGTATCCCCCTGACAGATCGGAACACTGAAGCTTTCTTT.

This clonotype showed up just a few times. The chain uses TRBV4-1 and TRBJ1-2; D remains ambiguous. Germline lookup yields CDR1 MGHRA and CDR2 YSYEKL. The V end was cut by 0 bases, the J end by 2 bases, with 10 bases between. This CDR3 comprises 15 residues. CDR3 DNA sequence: TGCGCCAGCAGCCAAGATGCGGCACTAAACTATGGCTACACCTTC. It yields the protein CASSQDAALNYGYTF.

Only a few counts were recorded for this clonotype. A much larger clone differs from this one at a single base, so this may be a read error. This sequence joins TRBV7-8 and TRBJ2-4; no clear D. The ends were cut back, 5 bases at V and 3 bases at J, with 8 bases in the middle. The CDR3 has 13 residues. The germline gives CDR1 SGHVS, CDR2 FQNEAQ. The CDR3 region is CASSHVGKNIQYF. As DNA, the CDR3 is TGTGCCAGCAGCCACGTAGGCAAAAACATTCAGTACTTC.

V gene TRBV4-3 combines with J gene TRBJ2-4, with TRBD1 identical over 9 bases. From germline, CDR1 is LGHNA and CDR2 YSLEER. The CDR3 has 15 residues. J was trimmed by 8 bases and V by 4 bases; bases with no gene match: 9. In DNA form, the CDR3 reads TGCGCCAGCAGCCGCTCCGGGACAGGGTTGGACATTCAGTACTTC. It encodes CASSRSGTGLDIQYF.

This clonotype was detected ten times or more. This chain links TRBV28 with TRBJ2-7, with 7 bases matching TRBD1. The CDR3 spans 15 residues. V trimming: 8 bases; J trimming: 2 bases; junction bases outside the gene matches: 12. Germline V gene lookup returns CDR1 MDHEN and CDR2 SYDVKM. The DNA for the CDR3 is TGTGCCAGCTCCCTTGAAGGGGGCAAGGCCTACGAGCAGTACTTC. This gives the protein CASSLEGGKAYEQYF.

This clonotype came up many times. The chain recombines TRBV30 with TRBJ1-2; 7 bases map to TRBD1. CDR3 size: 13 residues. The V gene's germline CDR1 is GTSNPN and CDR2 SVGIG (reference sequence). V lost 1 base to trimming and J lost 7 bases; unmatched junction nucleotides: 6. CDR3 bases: TGTGCCTGGAGTGCGGTTGACAGGGCTGGCTACACCTTC. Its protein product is CAWSAVDRAGYTF. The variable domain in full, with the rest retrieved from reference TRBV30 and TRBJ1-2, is SQTIHQWPATLVQPVGSPLSLECTVEGTSNPNLYWYRQAAGRGLQLLFYSVGIGQISSEVPQNLSASRPQDRQFILSSKKLLLSDSGFYLCAWSAVDRAGYTFGSGTRLTVV.

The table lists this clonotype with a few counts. CDR3 DNA: TGTGCCAGCAGTCCCGGGGGGCTTGGGTCACCCCTCCACTTT. It yields the protein CASSPGGLGSPLHF. The V and J genes are TRBV28 and TRBJ1-6; TRBD1 might be the D (6 bases). V lost 5 bases, J lost 10 bases, and 15 bases lay in between. The CDR3 covers 14 residues. Per germline, CDR1 MDHEN and CDR2 SYDVKM.

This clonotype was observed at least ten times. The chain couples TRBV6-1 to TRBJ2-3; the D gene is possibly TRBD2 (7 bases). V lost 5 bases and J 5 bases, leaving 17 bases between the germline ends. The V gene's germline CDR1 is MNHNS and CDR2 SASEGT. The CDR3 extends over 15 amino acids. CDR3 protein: CASSRGTGRGDTQYF. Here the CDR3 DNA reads TGTGCCAGCAGTAGAGGAACAGGGAGGGGAGATACGCAGTATTTT.